Ten or more counts support the clone carrying this TCR beta chain. The sample is drawn from a study of regulatory T cells in long-lasting Graves disease. Study-level information: Freshly diagnosed Graves' patients had used antithyroid drugs for under 3 months.

For TCR beta, libraries came from iRepertoire HTBI primers and Arm-PCR of CDR3 regions. Each CDR3 protein is one row after TCRdb ran MiXCR on the multiplex PCR reads. The table has 350,000 to 500,000 distinct CDR3 sequences, around 15% seen once. As to time point: newly diagnosed GD, antithyroid drugs for less than 3 months. The TCR library was made from RNA extracted from PBMCs. These data were likewise used in another study, on T cells in Graves' hyperthyroidism and ophthalmopathy. That investigation notes: The majority of expanded thyroid clonotypes above 0.001 also appeared in blood.

The receptor comes from a woman in her 50s with Graves disease. Sequenced material: peripheral blood mononuclear cells (PBMCs), taken at new diagnosis, from a patient treated with antithyroid drugs.

The CDR3 DNA follows: TGCAGCGTTCTAGGGACAGTCGATAACACTGAAGCTTTCTTT. Its translation is CSVLGTVDNTEAFF. The chain employs TRBV29-1 and TRBJ1-1; TRBD1 matches 7 bases. Germline values: CDR1 SQVTM, CDR2 ANQGSEA. This CDR3 has 14 amino acids. J gave up 2 bases and V 5 bases, and 8 bases lay outside the gene matches.